Following are 10 T cell receptor beta chains from one sample sequenced in a study of blood T cell repertoires in COVID-19. The table came from immunoSEQ multiplex PCR; TCRdb's copy has only in-frame clones and leaves some out. The data hold around 310,000 clones, with roughly 90% observed a single time. Sequenced sample: peripheral blood. All receptors derive from a woman aged 50 to 60 with active or convalescent COVID-19.

The V gene is TRBV19, the J gene TRBJ1-3; no firm D call. The germline V and J ends were trimmed by 4 bases and 8 bases, with 15 bases remaining between them. Germline V gene sequence: CDR1 LNHDA, CDR2 SQIVND (reference sequence). The CDR3 is 14 residues long. CDR3 residues: CASSSIEGLHTIYF. Here the CDR3 DNA reads TGTGCCAGTAGTAGTATTGAGGGCCTCCACACCATATATTTT. The complete variable domain, with remaining parts taken from reference TRBV19 and TRBJ1-3, reads DGGITQSPKYLFRKEGQNVTLSCEQNLNHDAMYWYRQDPGQGLRLIYYSQIVNDFQKGDIAEGYSVSREKKESFPLTVTSAQKNPTAFYLCASSSIEGLHTIYFGEGSWLTVV.

A few counts support this clone. The chain couples TRBV6-1 to TRBJ2-2, with 10 nucleotides matching TRBD1. The length of the CDR3 is 17 residues. Germline CDR1 reads MNHNS; CDR2 reads SASEGT. The J segment lost 4 bases and the V segment lost 2 bases, leaving 7 bases of the junction unmatched. CDR3 nucleotide sequence: TGTGCCAGCAGTGAACGGGGACAGGGGATCCTCACCGGGGAGCTGTTTTTT. This sequence encodes CASSERGQGILTGELFF.

The V gene is TRBV19, the J gene TRBJ1-3, with D hard to call. Germline loops: CDR1 LNHDA, CDR2 SQIVND (reference sequence). The CDR3 extends over 15 amino acids. V dropped 3 bases and J dropped 0 bases, with 9 bases sitting between them. CDR3 DNA: TGTGCCAGTAGTATCGACTCCAACTCTGGAAACACCATATATTTT. This codes for CASSIDSNSGNTIYF.

The V call is TRBV27, the J call TRBJ1-2, with D hard to call. The germline V and J ends were trimmed by 2 bases and 4 bases, with 8 bases remaining between them. The CDR3 has 13 residues. Germline-derived CDR1 and CDR2 are MNHEY and SMNVEV (reference sequence). Here the CDR3 reads CASSLNEGYGYTF. In DNA form, the CDR3 reads TGTGCCAGCAGTTTAAACGAGGGCTATGGCTACACCTTC.

The chain recombines TRBV7-9 with TRBJ2-3; weak D call: TRBD2 (6 bases). The CDR3 consists of 15 residues. Between the trimmed V and J ends, which lost 1 base and 6 bases, there was a span of 14 bases. Germline V gene sequence: CDR1 SEHNR, CDR2 FQNEAQ (reference sequence). CDR3 amino acids: CASSLGGTLGDTQYF. CDR3 DNA sequence: TGTGCCAGCAGCTTAGGCGGGACCCTGGGGGATACGCAGTATTTT.

This chain connects TRBV3-1 (or the pseudogene TRBV3-2) to TRBJ2-4, with D tentatively TRBD1 (8 bases). The CDR3 length is 18 residues. In germline, CDR1 is LGHDT, CDR2 YNNKEL (reference sequence). Trimming removed 2 bases from V and 0 bases from J, with 17 bases in between. The CDR3 loop reads CASSQNRGGNLAKNIQYF. The CDR3 DNA reads TGTGCCAGCAGCCAAAACAGGGGGGGAAATCTAGCCAAAAACATTCAGTACTTC.

V gene TRBV6-5 combines with J gene TRBJ1-4; weak D call: TRBD1 (5 bases). Germline loops: CDR1 MNHEY, CDR2 SVGAGI. The CDR3 runs 15 residues. Trimming pared 7 bases from V and 1 base from J, leaving 13 bases between. The CDR3 here is CASTPLGGTNEKLFF. CDR3 DNA sequence: TGTGCCAGCACTCCCTTGGGGGGAACTAATGAAAAACTGTTTTTT.

The rearrangement links TRBV4-3 to TRBJ1-4; D gene uncertain. Trimming took 4 bases from V and 0 from J, leaving 9 bases between them. The CDR3 extends over 15 amino acids. Germline V gene lookup returns CDR1 LGHNA and CDR2 YSLEER. This CDR3 reads CASSLGAATNEKLFF. CDR3 bases: TGCGCCAGCAGCCTGGGAGCTGCAACTAATGAAAAACTGTTTTTT.

Only one count was recorded for this clone. The rearrangement uses TRBV3-1 (or the pseudogene TRBV3-2) and TRBJ1-2; D may be TRBD1 (5 bases). The length of the CDR3 is 16 residues. Per the germline V gene, CDR1 is LGHDT and CDR2 is YNNKEL (reference sequence). Trimming took off 4 bases at V and 5 bases at J, with 20 bases between the two ends. The CDR3 region has the DNA TGTGCCAGCAGCCCGCGTCAGGGATCTCACCGGTATGGCTACACCTTC. Amino acids: CASSPRQGSHRYGYTF.

This sequence joins TRBV4-3 and TRBJ1-2, with 10 bases fitting TRBD1. V was clipped by 4 bases and J by 5 bases; unmatched bases: 7. Germline V gene sequence: CDR1 LGHNA, CDR2 YSLEER. The CDR3 consists of 15 residues. The CDR3: CASSLQGTGVYGYTF. In DNA form, the CDR3 reads TGCGCCAGCAGCCTACAGGGGACAGGGGTATATGGCTACACCTTC.